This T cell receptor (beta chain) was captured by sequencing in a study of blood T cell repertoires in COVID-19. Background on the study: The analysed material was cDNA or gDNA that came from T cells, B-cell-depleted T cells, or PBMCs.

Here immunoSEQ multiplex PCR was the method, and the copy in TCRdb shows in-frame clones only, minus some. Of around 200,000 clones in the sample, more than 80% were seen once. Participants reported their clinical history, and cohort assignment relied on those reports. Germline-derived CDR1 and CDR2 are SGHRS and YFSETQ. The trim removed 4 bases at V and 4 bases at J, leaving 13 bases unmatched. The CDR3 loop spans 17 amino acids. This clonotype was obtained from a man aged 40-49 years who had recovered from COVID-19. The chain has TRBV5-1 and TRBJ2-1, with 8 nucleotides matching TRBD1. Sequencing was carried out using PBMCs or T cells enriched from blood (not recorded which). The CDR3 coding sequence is TGCGCCAGCAGCGGGTGGACAGGGAGAGGGGGTTACAATGAGCAGTTCTTC. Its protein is CASSGWTGRGGYNEQFF.